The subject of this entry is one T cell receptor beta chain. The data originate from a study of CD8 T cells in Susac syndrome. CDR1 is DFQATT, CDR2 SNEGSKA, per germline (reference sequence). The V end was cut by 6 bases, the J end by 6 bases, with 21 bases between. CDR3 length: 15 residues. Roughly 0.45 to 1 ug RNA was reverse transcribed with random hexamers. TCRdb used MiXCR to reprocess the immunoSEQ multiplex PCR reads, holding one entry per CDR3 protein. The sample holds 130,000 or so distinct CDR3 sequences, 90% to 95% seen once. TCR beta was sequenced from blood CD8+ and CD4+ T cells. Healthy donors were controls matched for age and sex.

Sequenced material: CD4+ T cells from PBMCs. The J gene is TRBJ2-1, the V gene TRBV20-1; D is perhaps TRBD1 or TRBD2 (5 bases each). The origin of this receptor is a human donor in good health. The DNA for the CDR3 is TGCAGTGCCCCTAGCACACTGGGGCTGAGCAATGAGCAGTTCTTC. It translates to CSAPSTLGLSNEQFF.